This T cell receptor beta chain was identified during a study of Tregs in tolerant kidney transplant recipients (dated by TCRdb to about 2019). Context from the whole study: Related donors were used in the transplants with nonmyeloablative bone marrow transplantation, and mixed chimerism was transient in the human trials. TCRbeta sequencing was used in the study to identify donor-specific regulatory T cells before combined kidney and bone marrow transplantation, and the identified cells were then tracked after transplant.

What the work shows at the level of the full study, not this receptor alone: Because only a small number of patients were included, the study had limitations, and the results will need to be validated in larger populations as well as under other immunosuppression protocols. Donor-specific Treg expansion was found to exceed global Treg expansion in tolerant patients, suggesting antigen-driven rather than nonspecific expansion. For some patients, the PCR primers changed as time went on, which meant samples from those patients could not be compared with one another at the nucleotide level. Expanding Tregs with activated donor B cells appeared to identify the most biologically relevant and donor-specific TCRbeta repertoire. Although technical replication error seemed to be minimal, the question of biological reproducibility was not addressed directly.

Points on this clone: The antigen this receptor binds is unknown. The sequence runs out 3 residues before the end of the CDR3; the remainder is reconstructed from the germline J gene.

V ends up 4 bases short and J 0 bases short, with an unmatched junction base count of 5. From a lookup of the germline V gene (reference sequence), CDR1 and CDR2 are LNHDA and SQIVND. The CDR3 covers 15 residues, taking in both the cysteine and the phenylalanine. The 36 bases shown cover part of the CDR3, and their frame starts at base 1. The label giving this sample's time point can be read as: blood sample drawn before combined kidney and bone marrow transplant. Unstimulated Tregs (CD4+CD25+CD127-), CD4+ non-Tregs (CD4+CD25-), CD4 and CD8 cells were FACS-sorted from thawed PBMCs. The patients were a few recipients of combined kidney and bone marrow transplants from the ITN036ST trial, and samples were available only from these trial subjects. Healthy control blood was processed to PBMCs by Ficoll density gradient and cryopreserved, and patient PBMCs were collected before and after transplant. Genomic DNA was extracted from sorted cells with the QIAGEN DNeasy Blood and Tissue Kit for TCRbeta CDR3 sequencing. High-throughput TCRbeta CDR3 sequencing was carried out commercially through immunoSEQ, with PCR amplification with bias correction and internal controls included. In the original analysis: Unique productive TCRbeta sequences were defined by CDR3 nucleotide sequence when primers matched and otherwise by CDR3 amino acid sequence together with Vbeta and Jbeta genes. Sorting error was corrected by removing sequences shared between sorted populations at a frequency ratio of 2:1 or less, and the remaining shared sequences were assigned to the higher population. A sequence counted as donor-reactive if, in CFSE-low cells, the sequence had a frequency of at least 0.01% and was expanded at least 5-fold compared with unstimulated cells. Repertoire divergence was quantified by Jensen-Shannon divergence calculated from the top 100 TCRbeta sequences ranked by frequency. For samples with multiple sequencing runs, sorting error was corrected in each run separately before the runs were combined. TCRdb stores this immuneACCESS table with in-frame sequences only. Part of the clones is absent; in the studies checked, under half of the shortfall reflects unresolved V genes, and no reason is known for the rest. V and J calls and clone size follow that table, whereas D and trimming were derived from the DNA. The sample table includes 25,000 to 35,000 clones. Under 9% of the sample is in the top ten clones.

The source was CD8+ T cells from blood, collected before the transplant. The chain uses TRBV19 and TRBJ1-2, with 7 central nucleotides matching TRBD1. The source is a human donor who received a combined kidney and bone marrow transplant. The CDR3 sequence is CASSRGTATNYGYTF. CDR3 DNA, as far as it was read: TGTGCCAGTAGTAGGGGGACAGCTACTAACTATGGC.